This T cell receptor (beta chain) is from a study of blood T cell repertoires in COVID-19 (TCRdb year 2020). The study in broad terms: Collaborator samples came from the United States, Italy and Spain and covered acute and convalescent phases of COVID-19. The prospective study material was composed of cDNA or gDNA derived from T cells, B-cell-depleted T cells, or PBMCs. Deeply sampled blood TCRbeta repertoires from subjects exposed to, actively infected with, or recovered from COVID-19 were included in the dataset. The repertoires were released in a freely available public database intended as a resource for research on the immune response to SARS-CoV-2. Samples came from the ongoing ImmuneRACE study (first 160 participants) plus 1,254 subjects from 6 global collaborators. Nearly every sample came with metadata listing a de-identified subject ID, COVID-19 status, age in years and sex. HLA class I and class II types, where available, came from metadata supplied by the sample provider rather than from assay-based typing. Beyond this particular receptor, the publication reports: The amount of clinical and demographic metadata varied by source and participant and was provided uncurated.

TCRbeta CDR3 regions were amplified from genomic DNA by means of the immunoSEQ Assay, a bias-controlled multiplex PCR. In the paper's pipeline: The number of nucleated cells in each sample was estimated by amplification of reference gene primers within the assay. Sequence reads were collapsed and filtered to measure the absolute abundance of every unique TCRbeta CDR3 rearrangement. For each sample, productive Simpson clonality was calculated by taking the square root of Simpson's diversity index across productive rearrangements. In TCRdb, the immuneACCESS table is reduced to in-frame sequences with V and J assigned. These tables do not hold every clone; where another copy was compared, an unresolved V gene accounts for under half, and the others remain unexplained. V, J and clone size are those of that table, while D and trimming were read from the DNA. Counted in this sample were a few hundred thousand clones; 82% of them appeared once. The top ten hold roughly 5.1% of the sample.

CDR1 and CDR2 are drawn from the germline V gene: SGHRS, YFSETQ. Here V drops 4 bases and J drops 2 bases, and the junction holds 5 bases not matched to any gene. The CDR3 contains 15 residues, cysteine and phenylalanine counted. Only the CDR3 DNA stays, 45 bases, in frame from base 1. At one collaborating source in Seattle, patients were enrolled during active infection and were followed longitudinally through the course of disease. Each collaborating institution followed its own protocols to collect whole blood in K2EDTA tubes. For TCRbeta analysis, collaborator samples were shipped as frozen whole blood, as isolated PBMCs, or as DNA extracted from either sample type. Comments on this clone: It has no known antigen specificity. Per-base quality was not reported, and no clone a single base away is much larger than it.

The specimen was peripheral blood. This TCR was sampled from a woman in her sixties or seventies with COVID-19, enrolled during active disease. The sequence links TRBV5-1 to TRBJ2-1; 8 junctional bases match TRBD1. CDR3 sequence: CASSPRTGTYNEQFF. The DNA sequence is TGCGCCAGCAGCCCTCGGACAGGGACCTACAATGAGCAGTTCTTC. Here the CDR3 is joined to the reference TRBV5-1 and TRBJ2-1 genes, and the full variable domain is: KAGVTQTPRYLIKTRGQQVTLSCSPISGHRSVSWYQQTPGQGLQFLFEYFSETQRNKGNFPGRFSGRQFSNSRSEMNVSTLELGDSALYLCASSPRTGTYNEQFFGPGTRLTVL.